This T cell receptor (beta chain) was sequenced for a study of cytomegalovirus exposure and HLA in healthy donors. Across the study: Researchers previously reported finding about 110 million unique TCR beta sequences from about 179 million T cells.

This clone has only one observation. The CDR3 is 16 residues long. Germline V lookup: CDR1 MNHEY, CDR2 SVGAGI. V shed 0 bases and J shed 3 bases, with 15 bases lying between them. With 60 Vbeta and 13 Jbeta primers, the PCR was carried out. Measured with immunoSEQ multiplex PCR; TCRdb has only the in-frame clones, and not every one. The sample has 100,000 to 150,000 clones, under 85% seen once; the top ten hold over 3.5%. Donors were ostensibly healthy at sampling, although undocumented immune exposures were probable. Material for sequencing was PBMCs. The clonotype comes from a woman aged 45 to 65 in good health and CMV-seropositive. This chain joins TRBV6-5 and TRBJ2-7; the D is unclear. CDR3 amino acids: CASSYSSLSVYYEQYF. For the CDR3, the DNA is TGTGCCAGCAGTTACTCGAGTCTCTCTGTTTACTACGAGCAGTACTTC.